This TCR beta chain comes out of a study of regulatory T cells in long-lasting Graves disease. The trim removed 6 bases at V and 12 bases at J, leaving 7 bases unmatched. The CDR3 contains 11 residues. Germline V gene sequence: CDR1 MDHEN, CDR2 SYDVKM. Arm-PCR of CDR3 regions and iRepertoire HTBI primers were the basis on which TCR beta libraries were built. A single record per CDR3 protein comes from TCRdb applying MiXCR to the multiplex PCR reads. Of a few hundred thousand distinct CDR3 sequences in the sample, approximately 12% were seen once. As to time point: newly diagnosed GD, antithyroid drugs for less than 3 months. RNA from PBMCs was the source of the TCR library. These sequences were also reported in another study, on T cells in Graves' hyperthyroidism and ophthalmopathy.

This chain connects TRBV28 to TRBJ1-1; 7 nucleotides match TRBD1. Sequences were derived from peripheral blood mononuclear cells (PBMCs), sampled at new diagnosis, from a patient treated with antithyroid drugs. The sequence was collected from a woman between 18 and 30 years old with Graves disease. In DNA, the CDR3 is TGTGCCAGCAGGCTACAGGGGAAGACTTTCTTT. Amino acid sequence: CASRLQGKTFF.